The present TCR beta chain was sequenced within a study of T cells in Graves' hyperthyroidism and ophthalmopathy. There are 15 residues in the CDR3. CDR1 LGHNT and CDR2 FRNRAP come from the germline V gene. V was shortened by 5 bases and J by 0 bases, with 10 bases between the two germline ends. Amplified TCR beta CDR3 regions came from RNA transcripts. The HTBI primer set was used in a first-round RT-PCR of the TCR CDR3. In TCRdb, the multiplex PCR reads were re-called with MiXCR into one record per CDR3 protein. The sample has 300,000 to 400,000 distinct CDR3 sequences, around 14% seen once. The sample holds many counts of this clonotype.

The chain has TRBV12-5 and TRBJ1-4; no reliable D call. The material sequenced was blood. The origin of this receptor is a woman aged 55-70 years with Graves' hyperthyroidism. This CDR3 reads CASGISSATNEKLFF. The CDR3, as DNA: TGTGCTAGTGGTATTTCATCTGCAACTAATGAAAAACTGTTTTTT.